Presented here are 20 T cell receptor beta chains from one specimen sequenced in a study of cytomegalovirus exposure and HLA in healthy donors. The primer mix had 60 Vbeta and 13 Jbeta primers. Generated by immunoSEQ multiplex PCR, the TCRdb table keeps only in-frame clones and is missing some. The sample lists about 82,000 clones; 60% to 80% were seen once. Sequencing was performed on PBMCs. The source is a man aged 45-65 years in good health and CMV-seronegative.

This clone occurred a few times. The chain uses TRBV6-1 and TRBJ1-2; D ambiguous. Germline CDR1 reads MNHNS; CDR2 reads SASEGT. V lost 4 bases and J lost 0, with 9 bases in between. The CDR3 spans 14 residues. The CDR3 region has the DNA TGTGCCAGCAGTGGGGCAGTGCCTAACTATGGCTACACCTTC. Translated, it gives CASSGAVPNYGYTF.

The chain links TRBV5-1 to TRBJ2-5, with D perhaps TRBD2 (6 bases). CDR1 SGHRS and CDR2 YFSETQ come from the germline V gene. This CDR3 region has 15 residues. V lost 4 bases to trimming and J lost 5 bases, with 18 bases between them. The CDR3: CASSALTSFPETQYF. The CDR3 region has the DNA TGCGCCAGCAGCGCCCTCACTAGCTTCCCGGAGACCCAGTACTTC. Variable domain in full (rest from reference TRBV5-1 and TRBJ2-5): KAGVTQTPRYLIKTRGQQVTLSCSPISGHRSVSWYQQTPGQGLQFLFEYFSETQRNKGNFPGRFSGRQFSNSRSEMNVSTLELGDSALYLCASSALTSFPETQYFGPGTRLLVL.

The CDR3 DNA reads as TGTGCCAGCAGTCCCCGGACAGGGGGCTACGAGCAGTACTTC. Amino acids: CASSPRTGGYEQYF. The rearrangement links TRBV27 to TRBJ2-7, with 10 bases lining up with TRBD1. In germline, CDR1 is MNHEY, CDR2 SMNVEV (reference sequence). V lost 5 bases to trimming and J lost 3 bases; unmatched junction nucleotides: 4. This CDR3 contains 14 residues.

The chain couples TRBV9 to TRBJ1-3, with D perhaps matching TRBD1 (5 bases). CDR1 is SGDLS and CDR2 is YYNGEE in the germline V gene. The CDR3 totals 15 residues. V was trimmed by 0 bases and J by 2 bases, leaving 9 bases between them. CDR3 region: CASSVAGQTGNTIYF. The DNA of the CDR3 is TGTGCCAGCAGCGTAGCCGGACAAACTGGAAACACCATATATTTT.

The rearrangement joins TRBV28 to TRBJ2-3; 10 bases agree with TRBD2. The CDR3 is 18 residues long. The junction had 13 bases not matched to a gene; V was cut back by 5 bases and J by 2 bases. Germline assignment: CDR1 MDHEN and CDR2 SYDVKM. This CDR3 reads CASSLTLISGGYTDTQYF. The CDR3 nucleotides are TGTGCCAGCAGTCTAACTCTCATTAGCGGGGGGTACACAGATACGCAGTATTTT.

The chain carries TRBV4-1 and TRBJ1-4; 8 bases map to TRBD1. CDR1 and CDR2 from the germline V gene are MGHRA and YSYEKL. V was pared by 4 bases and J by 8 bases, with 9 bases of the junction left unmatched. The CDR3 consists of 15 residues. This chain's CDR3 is CASSPTDRGGEKLFF. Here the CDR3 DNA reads TGCGCCAGCAGCCCAACAGACAGGGGAGGCGAAAAACTGTTTTTT.

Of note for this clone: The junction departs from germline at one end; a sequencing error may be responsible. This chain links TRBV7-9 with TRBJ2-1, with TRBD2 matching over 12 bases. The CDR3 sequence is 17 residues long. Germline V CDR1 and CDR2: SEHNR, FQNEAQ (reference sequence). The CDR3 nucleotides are TGTTCCAGCAGCTTAGGGTCTAGCGGGGGGGCCGGAGATGAGCAGTTCTTC. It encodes CSSSLGSSGGAGDEQFF.

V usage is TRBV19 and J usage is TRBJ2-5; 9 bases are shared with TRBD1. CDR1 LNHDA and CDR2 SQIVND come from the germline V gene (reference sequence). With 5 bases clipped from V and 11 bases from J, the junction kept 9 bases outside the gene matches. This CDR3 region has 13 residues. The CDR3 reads CASSEGTGIEQYF. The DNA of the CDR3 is TGTGCCAGTAGTGAGGGGACAGGGATAGAGCAGTACTTC.

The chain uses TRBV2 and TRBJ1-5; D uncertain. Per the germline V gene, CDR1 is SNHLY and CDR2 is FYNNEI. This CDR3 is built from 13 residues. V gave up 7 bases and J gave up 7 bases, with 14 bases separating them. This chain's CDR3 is CASKVRGEQPQHF. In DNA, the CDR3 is TGTGCCAGCAAGGTCCGGGGTGAGCAGCCCCAGCATTTT.

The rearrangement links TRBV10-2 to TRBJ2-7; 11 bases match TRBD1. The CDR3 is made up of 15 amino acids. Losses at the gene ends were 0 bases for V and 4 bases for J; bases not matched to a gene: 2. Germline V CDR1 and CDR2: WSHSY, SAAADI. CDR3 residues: CASSESGQGAYEQYF. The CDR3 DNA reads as TGCGCCAGCAGTGAGTCCGGACAGGGGGCGTACGAGCAGTACTTC.

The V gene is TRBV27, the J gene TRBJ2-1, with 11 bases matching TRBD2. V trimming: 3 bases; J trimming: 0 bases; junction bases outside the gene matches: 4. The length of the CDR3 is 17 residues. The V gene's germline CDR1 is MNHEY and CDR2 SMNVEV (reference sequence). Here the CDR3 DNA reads TGTGCCAGCAGTTTCCGACTAGCGGGGAGCTCCTACAATGAGCAGTTCTTC. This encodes CASSFRLAGSSYNEQFF.

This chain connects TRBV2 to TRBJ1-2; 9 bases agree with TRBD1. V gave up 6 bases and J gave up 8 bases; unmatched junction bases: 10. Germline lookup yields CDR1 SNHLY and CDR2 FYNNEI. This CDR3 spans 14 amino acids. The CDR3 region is CASSPQGQGRGYTF. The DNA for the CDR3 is TGTGCCAGCAGCCCGCAGGGACAGGGCCGGGGCTACACCTTC.

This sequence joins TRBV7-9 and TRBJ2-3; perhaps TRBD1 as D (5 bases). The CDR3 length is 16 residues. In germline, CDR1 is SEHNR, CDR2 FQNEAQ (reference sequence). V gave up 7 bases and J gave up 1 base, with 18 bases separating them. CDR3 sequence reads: CASTYFIQEGTDTQYF. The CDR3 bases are TGTGCCAGCACCTACTTTATACAGGAAGGCACAGATACGCAGTATTTT.

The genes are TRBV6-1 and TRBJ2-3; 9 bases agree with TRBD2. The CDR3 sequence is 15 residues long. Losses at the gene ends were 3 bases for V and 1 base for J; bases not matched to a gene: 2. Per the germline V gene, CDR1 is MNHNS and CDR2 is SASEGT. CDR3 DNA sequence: TGTGCCAGCAGTGAGGAGCGGGGGGGCACAGATACGCAGTATTTT. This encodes CASSEERGGTDTQYF.

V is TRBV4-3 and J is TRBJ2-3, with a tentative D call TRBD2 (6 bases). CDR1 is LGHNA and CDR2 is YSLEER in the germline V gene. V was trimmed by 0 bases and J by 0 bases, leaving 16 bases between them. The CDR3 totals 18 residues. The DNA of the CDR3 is TGCGCCAGCAGCCAAGATAGAGGCGGGATCGCCAGCACAGATACGCAGTATTTT. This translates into CASSQDRGGIASTDTQYF.

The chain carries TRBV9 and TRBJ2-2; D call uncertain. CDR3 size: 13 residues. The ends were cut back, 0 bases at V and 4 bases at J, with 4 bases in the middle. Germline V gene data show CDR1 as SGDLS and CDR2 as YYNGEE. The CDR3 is CASSVAFTGELFF. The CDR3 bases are TGTGCCAGCAGCGTAGCTTTCACCGGGGAGCTGTTTTTT.

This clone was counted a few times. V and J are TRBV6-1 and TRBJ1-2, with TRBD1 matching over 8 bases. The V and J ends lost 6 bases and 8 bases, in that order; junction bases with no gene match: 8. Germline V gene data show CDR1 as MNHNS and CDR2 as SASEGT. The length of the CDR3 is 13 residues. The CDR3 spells CASSRDRNEGYTF. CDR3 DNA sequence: TGTGCCAGCAGCCGGGACAGGAACGAAGGCTACACCTTC.

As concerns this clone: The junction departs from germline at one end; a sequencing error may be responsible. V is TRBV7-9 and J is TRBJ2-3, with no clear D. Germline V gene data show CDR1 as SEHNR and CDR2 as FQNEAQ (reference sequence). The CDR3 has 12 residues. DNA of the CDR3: TGTTCCAGCAGTTCTACCACAGATACGCAGTATTTT. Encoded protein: CSSSSTTDTQYF.

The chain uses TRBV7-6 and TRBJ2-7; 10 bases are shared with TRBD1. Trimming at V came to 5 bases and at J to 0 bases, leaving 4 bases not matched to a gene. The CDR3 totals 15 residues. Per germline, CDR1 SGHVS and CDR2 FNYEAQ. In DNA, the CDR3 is TGTGCCAGCAGCCCAGGGACAGGGGACTCCTACGAGCAGTACTTC. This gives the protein CASSPGTGDSYEQYF. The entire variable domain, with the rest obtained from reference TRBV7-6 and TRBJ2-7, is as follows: GAGVSQSPRYKVTKRGQDVALRCDPISGHVSLYWYRQALGQGPEFLTYFNYEAQQDKSGLPNDRFSAERPEGSISTLTIQRTEQRDSAMYRCASSPGTGDSYEQYFGPGTRLTVT.

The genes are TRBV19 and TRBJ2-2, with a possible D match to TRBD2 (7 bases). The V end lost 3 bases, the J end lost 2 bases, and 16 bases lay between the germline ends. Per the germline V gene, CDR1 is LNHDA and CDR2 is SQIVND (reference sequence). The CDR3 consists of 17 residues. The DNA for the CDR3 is TGTGCCAGTAGTATGGGTCGCGGGGGCCTTAACACCGGGGAGCTGTTTTTT. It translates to CASSMGRGGLNTGELFF. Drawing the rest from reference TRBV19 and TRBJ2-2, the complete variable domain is DGGITQSPKYLFRKEGQNVTLSCEQNLNHDAMYWYRQDPGQGLRLIYYSQIVNDFQKGDIAEGYSVSREKKESFPLTVTSAQKNPTAFYLCASSMGRGGLNTGELFFGEGSRLTVL.